Listed below are T cell receptor beta chains from one sample, sequenced in a study of T cells after posttransplantation cyclophosphamide. Using immunoSEQ multiplex PCR, the repertoire was profiled, and TCRdb retains in-frame clones only, with some absent. The sample records about 28,000 clones, 80% to 90% being singletons. Sequenced input: PBMCs. These receptors were collected from a man in his fifties or sixties. CDR3s include the opening cysteine and the closing phenylalanine or tryptophan. The order of the fields is clone size, D gene, J gene, V gene, CDR3 protein, CDR3 DNA. The D gene is left open where the match is weak. Clone size is given for some rows only: seen once, a few or many times, or a class if the clone is expanded.

.,.,TRBJ2-2,TRBV5-1,CASSALPGGVTGELFF,TGCGCCAGCAGCGCTCTTCCTGGCGGGGTCACCGGGGAGCTGTTTTTT
.,.,TRBJ2-1,TRBV9,CASSVLASYNEQFF,TGTGCCAGCAGCGTTTTAGCGAGTTACAATGAGCAGTTCTTC
.,.,TRBJ1-6,TRBV19,CASSIYTSGSPLHF,TGTGCCAGTAGTATTTATACTAGCGGTTCACCCCTCCACTTT
.,.,TRBJ2-7,TRBV5-1,CASSRQGLVDEQYF,TGCGCCAGCAGCCGCCAGGGACTGGTCGACGAGCAGTACTTC
.,.,TRBJ2-1,TRBV10-3,CAISAGLIEQFF,TGTGCCATCAGCGCCGGACTTATAGAGCAGTTCTTC
few,TRBD2,TRBJ2-6,TRBV11-3,CASSPGRGAPGANVLTF,TGTGCCAGCAGCCCCGGGAGGGGGGCGCCTGGGGCCAACGTCCTGACTTTC
.,.,TRBJ2-3,TRBV10-3,CAIRPYSTNTQYF,TGTGCCATCAGGCCATACTCTACCAATACGCAGTATTTT
.,.,TRBJ1-3,TRBV2,CASKPSVSGNTIYF,TGTGCCAGCAAACCCTCAGTCTCTGGAAACACCATATATTTT
.,TRBD1,TRBJ1-2,TRBV19,CASSTSLNRGGYGYTF,TGTGCCAGTAGTACGTCACTCAACAGGGGGGGATATGGCTACACCTTC
once,.,TRBJ1-1,TRBV27,CASSLRIGRGTEAFF,TGTGCCAGCAGTTTAAGGATTGGGAGGGGTACTGAAGCTTTCTTT